This is a list of T cell receptor beta chains from one sample in a study of OX40 agonist ivuxolimab in advanced cancers. The data were produced by immunoSEQ multiplex PCR, yet TCRdb's version contains in-frame clones alone and is incomplete. The sample yields about 76,000 clones, roughly 89% seen once. Source: CD4+ or CD8+ T cells sorted from blood, taken in a trial of the OX40 agonist ivuxolimab. The origin of the receptors is an adult with an advanced solid tumor such as melanoma, head and neck, liver or kidney cancer. CDR3s include the opening cysteine and the closing phenylalanine or tryptophan.

cdr3_aa | v_call
CASSFTGMSTDTQYF | TRBV11-3
CASSIRENTGELFF | TRBV27
CAWSVGFGDGNTIYF | TRBV30
CASSSGPNTDTQYF | TRBV7-3
CASSFVFRATEAFF | TRBV27
CASSLGGSPLHF | TRBV27
CSGQMDYGYTF | TRBV20-1
CASSYGGRAVGTQYF | TRBV6-6
CASTTGDYYGYTF | TRBV6-5
CASSRRVTAGDGYTF | TRBV4-1
CASSLASQGFTEAFF | TRBV7-6
CASSIWPDRAGHEQYF | TRBV19
CASSQSGASSVYEQYF | TRBV4-2
CASRSGGEWELFF | TRBV5-1
CASSLSGEVGYTF | TRBV5-1
CASSLLSGSSYNEQFF | TRBV18
CASSSGTSGRIDNEQFF | TRBV28
CASSVDSSGGDTQYF | TRBV9
CASSLIRGEDQETQYF | TRBV11-3
CASSFSGPTYEQYF | TRBV5-6
CASSALAGVGTGELFF | TRBV6-1
CASSYSREPSYEQYF | TRBV6-6
CASSLGTVLQETQYF | TRBV9
CAWSYSYEQYF | TRBV30
CASSSGDRLMNTEAFF | TRBV11-2
CASSQGTGLAYEQYF | TRBV14
CASARDSTLYEQYF | TRBV27
CSVEGGWAYEQYF | TRBV29-1
CASSAVEPGLSEAFF | TRBV9
CASSFTMGYGYTF | TRBV5-5
CASSSAASGSSYNEQFF | TRBV11-3
CASSSRDRFTGELFF | TRBV6-5
CASSIEAGANTGELFF | TRBV19
CSVEDRQGAVEKLFF | TRBV29-1
CASSWSNEQFF | TRBV27
CASSLDSDFFNEQYF | TRBV5-1
CAWSPNGGGSGNTIYF | TRBV30
CATSRDRQIDSTDTQYF | TRBV15
CASSDFVTNEKLFF | TRBV28
CASSTRGSYNEQFF | TRBV27
CASSQEGAGYEQYF | TRBV4-1
CASRRNTEAFF | TRBV13
CTSSQGTAEQYF | TRBV1
CASSVAGNTEAFF | TRBV9
CASSVGVSGTGGAEQYF | TRBV5-1
CASSPIAGSTYEQYF | TRBV28
CASSPGQGARGYTF | TRBV7-9
CASSEQGYEQYF | TRBV6-1
CATTSSGGSSTDTQYF | TRBV2
CASSFSAVGETQYF | TRBV5-1
CASSSGSYGYTF | TRBV27
CAWSVRGSGGYTF | TRBV30
CASSIQGAYNEQFF | TRBV19
CASIRTSGSYEQYF | TRBV5-6
CASSVGPGLAGSDPSTDTQYF | TRBV9
CASSPRGGNEKLFF | TRBV2
CASRGVGNTIYF | TRBV27